These T cell receptor beta chains were read from a single sample in a study of T cell changes during pregnancy in multiple sclerosis. Assay used: immunoSEQ multiplex PCR; TCRdb lists only in-frame clones, some missing. The data show around 74,000 clones, approximately 90% seen once. The sample consisted of peripheral blood, taken before pregnancy. All receptors derive from a female donor with multiple sclerosis, enrolled in a pregnancy study. Each CDR3 is given with its conserved first and last residue. Fields, in order: J gene, V gene, D gene, clone size, CDR3 DNA, CDR3 protein. The D gene is left open where the match is weak. A clone size is listed for some rows: how often the clone was seen (once, few, many), or a class if it is expanded.

J: TRBJ1-2
V: TRBV19
D: TRBD1
size: .
DNA: TGTGCCAGTAGTAGAAGACAGGGGGAAGTGCGTGGCTATGGCTACACCTTC
CDR3: CASSRRQGEVRGYGYTF

J: TRBJ2-1
V: TRBV2
D: TRBD2
size: .
DNA: TGTGCCACCACAACCGGGACTAGCGGGAGGGCCGGGTTCTTC
CDR3: CATTTGTSGRAGFF

J: TRBJ2-2
V: TRBV5-4
D: TRBD2
size: .
DNA: TGTGCCAGCAGCTTCGGGGGGGCCTCTAGGAACACCGGGGAGCTGTTTTTT
CDR3: CASSFGGASRNTGELFF

J: TRBJ1-5
V: TRBV27
D: .
size: once
DNA: TGTGCCAGCAGTCCAATCAATCAGCCCCAGCATTTT
CDR3: CASSPINQPQHF

J: TRBJ1-4
V: TRBV11-2
D: .
size: .
DNA: TGTGCCAGCAGCCCACGGACAGCAACTAATGAAAAACTGTTTTTT
CDR3: CASSPRTATNEKLFF

J: TRBJ1-2
V: TRBV27
D: .
size: once
DNA: TGTGCCAGCAGTTTTTTGCCAGGGGCCACTACAGGGAAATATGGCTACACCTTC
CDR3: CASSFLPGATTGKYGYTF

J: TRBJ2-1
V: TRBV7-7
D: .
size: .
DNA: TGTGCCAGCAGCCCCCCGGGTGGTGAGCAGTTCTTC
CDR3: CASSPPGGEQFF

J: TRBJ1-1
V: TRBV7-6
D: .
size: .
DNA: TGTGCCAGCAGCTTAGACAGTGCTGAAGCTTTCTTT
CDR3: CASSLDSAEAFF

J: TRBJ2-7
V: TRBV6-4
D: .
size: .
DNA: TGTGCCAGCAGTAAGACAGGTTCCCACGAGCAGTACTTC
CDR3: CASSKTGSHEQYF

J: TRBJ1-1
V: TRBV19
D: .
size: .
DNA: TGTGCCAGTAGTTCCGGGGGGGGCACTGAAGCTTTCTTT
CDR3: CASSSGGGTEAFF

J: TRBJ2-3
V: TRBV11-2
D: TRBD2
size: .
DNA: TGTGCCAGCAGCTTCCGACTAGCGGGGAGCACAGATACGCAGTATTTT
CDR3: CASSFRLAGSTDTQYF

J: TRBJ1-1
V: TRBV2
D: .
size: .
DNA: TGTGCCAGCAGTGGCAGGGTTGATACTGAAGCTTTCTTT
CDR3: CASSGRVDTEAFF

J: TRBJ1-3
V: TRBV18
D: .
size: .
DNA: TGTGCCAGCTCACCCCGCGCGGCGAGCTCTGGAAACACCATATATTTT
CDR3: CASSPRAASSGNTIYF

J: TRBJ1-3
V: TRBV18
D: .
size: .
DNA: TGTGCCAGCTCAATAACCGGCCCACTGGAGGGAAACACCATATATTTT
CDR3: CASSITGPLEGNTIYF

J: TRBJ1-1
V: TRBV6-5
D: .
size: .
DNA: TGTGCCAGCAGTTCCGGGACACAGAACACTGAAGCTTTCTTT
CDR3: CASSSGTQNTEAFF

J: TRBJ2-1
V: TRBV19
D: TRBD1
size: .
DNA: TGTGCCAGTAGTATCCGGGACAGTCCCTACAATGAGCAGTTCTTC
CDR3: CASSIRDSPYNEQFF

J: TRBJ1-3
V: TRBV16
D: .
size: once
DNA: TGTGCCAGCAGCCCCAGGGTCGCTGGAAACACCATATATTTT
CDR3: CASSPRVAGNTIYF

J: TRBJ2-2
V: TRBV29-1
D: .
size: .
DNA: TGCAGCGTAGGAGACACCGGGGAGCTGTTTTTT
CDR3: CSVGDTGELFF

J: TRBJ1-5
V: TRBV30
D: TRBD1
size: few
DNA: TGTGCCTGGAATTCCGGCAGGGGGCCCAACGGCGAGCCCCAGCATTTT
CDR3: CAWNSGRGPNGEPQHF

J: TRBJ2-3
V: TRBV6-4
D: .
size: .
DNA: TGTGCCAGCAGCGCCCAGGGAGGAGATGCAGATACGCAGTATTTT
CDR3: CASSAQGGDADTQYF

J: TRBJ2-4
V: TRBV2
D: .
size: once
DNA: TGTGCCAGCACGACAGGGGAGGGCAAAAACATTCAGTACTTC
CDR3: CASTTGEGKNIQYF

J: TRBJ2-1
V: TRBV5-4
D: TRBD2
size: .
DNA: TGTGCCAGCAGCTTCGGGCTAGCGGGTTTAAGCTCCTACAATGAGCAGTTCTTC
CDR3: CASSFGLAGLSSYNEQFF

J: TRBJ1-5
V: TRBV4-2
D: .
size: .
DNA: TGTGCCAGCAGCCCCGGATTTGGAGTATATCAGCCCCAGCATTTT
CDR3: CASSPGFGVYQPQHF